What follows are 9 T cell receptor beta chains derived from one specimen sequenced in a study of T cell changes during pregnancy in multiple sclerosis. Assay used: immunoSEQ multiplex PCR; TCRdb lists only in-frame clones, some missing. The sample has over 30,000 clones, 70% to 90% seen once. The material was CD8+ T cells from peripheral blood mononuclear cells, obtained in the third trimester of pregnancy. The receptors derive from a female donor with multiple sclerosis, enrolled in a pregnancy study.

This clone was counted a single time. The rearrangement links TRBV15 to TRBJ2-5; D might be TRBD1 (6 bases). CDR3 length equals 15 residues. Germline-derived CDR1 and CDR2 are LNHNV and YYDKDF (reference sequence). V dropped 5 bases and J dropped 1 base, with 14 bases sitting between them. CDR3 residues: CATSERWGPQETQYF. The CDR3 DNA reads as TGTGCCACCAGCGAGAGATGGGGGCCCCAAGAGACCCAGTACTTC.

The chain joins TRBV7-6 to TRBJ1-5; TRBD1 is a possible D gene (5 bases). This CDR3 comprises 15 residues. The V gene's germline CDR1 is SGHVS and CDR2 FNYEAQ. The V and J ends lost 1 base and 3 bases respectively, with 10 bases between them. The DNA of the CDR3 is TGTGCCAGCAGCTTAGACGGGGGGAACAATCAGCCCCAGCATTTT. It codes for CASSLDGGNNQPQHF.

This chain links TRBV15 with TRBJ2-1, with 8 bases matching TRBD2. With 4 bases clipped from V and 10 bases from J, the junction kept 6 bases outside the gene matches. The CDR3 covers 13 residues. CDR1 is LNHNV, CDR2 YYDKDF, per germline (reference sequence). Here the CDR3 reads CATSKGLAAEQFF. Here the CDR3 DNA reads TGTGCCACCAGCAAAGGACTAGCTGCCGAGCAGTTCTTC. Using reference TRBV15 and TRBJ2-1 for the parts outside the CDR3, the full variable domain is DAMVIQNPRYQVTQFGKPVTLSCSQTLNHNVMYWYQQKSSQAPKLLFHYYDKDFNNEADTPDNFQSRRPNTSFCFLDIRSPGLGDTAMYLCATSKGLAAEQFFGPGTRLTVL.

The J gene is TRBJ2-7, the V gene TRBV15, with a tentative D call TRBD2 (6 bases). Trimming left V 9 bases short and J 3 bases short, with 18 bases between. In germline, CDR1 is LNHNV, CDR2 YYDKDF (reference sequence). This CDR3 is built from 14 residues. The CDR3 protein is CATTVGAGGYEQYF. CDR3 nucleotides: TGTGCCACTACTGTCGGGGCCGGGGGCTACGAGCAGTACTTC.

In this sample, this clone turned up once. The chain recombines TRBV10-3 with TRBJ2-3; 8 nucleotides line up with TRBD2. CDR3 length: 15 residues. Unmatched junction bases numbered 13, after V lost 3 bases and J lost 11 bases. CDR1 and CDR2 from the germline V gene are ENHRY and SYGVKD. The CDR3 DNA sequence: TGTGCCATCAGTGATGTGGGACTAGGTGGGGGAGGGCAGTATTTT. Its translation: CAISDVGLGGGGQYF.

V usage is TRBV28 and J usage is TRBJ1-5; 10 nucleotides line up with TRBD1. In germline, CDR1 is MDHEN, CDR2 SYDVKM. This CDR3 comprises 17 residues. J lost 3 bases, V lost 5 bases, and 10 bases had no gene match. The CDR3 DNA reads as TGTGCCAGCAGTGGAGCGGGGACAGGGGCGGCCAATCAGCCCCAGCATTTT. This gives the protein CASSGAGTGAANQPQHF.

J is TRBJ2-2 and V is TRBV29-1; D ambiguous. This CDR3 spans 12 amino acids. Germline-derived CDR1 and CDR2 are SQVTM and ANQGSEA. Between the trimmed V and J ends, which lost 7 bases and 7 bases, there was a span of 13 bases. The CDR3 coding sequence is TGCAGCGGCCTTTCTAGTAACGGGGAGCTGTTTTTT. As protein: CSGLSSNGELFF.

The chain employs TRBV5-1 and TRBJ1-1; D unresolved. The CDR3 consists of 12 residues. V lost 3 bases and J 3 bases, leaving 6 bases between the germline ends. In germline, CDR1 is SGHRS, CDR2 YFSETQ. The CDR3 nucleotides read TGCGCCAGCAGCTCGGGGTACACTGAAGCTTTCTTT. This sequence encodes CASSSGYTEAFF.

V gene TRBV19 combines with J gene TRBJ1-5; the D gene is possibly TRBD1 (5 bases). The germline V gene encodes CDR1 LNHDA and CDR2 SQIVND (reference sequence). There are 15 residues in the CDR3. With 3 bases removed from V and 3 bases from J, the gap between germline ends came to 12 bases. CDR3 region: CASSIQAGPNQPQHF. The CDR3 coding sequence is TGTGCCAGTAGTATCCAGGCAGGGCCCAATCAGCCCCAGCATTTT.